The T cell receptor beta chain under discussion was sequenced for a study of blood T cells in healthy people across ages. Trimming removed 2 bases at V and 7 bases at J, with 6 bases between. CDR3 length equals 12 residues. Germline V gene sequence: CDR1 MDHEN, CDR2 SYDVKM. Overall study results and limits: Donor CMV status, an unknown factor, possibly confounded changes in expanded clonotypes.

Notes on this clonotype: Its matching antigen is unknown.

Using a J-beta primer mix together with a sample-barcoded 5' primer, a second PCR was run for roughly 6 to 12 cycles. Each cDNA molecule, via a template-switch adaptor with 12 random nucleotides, was tagged. TCRdb re-derived calls from the 5' RACE reads in MiXCR, one entry per CDR3 protein. Of under 2,000,000 distinct CDR3 sequences in the sample, 40% to 55% were seen once. The clonotype was recovered from a middle-aged woman in good health. The sample comprised blood. The V call is TRBV28, the J call TRBJ2-1; D unresolved. The CDR3 protein is CASSLNQNEQFF. CDR3 bases: TGTGCCAGCAGTTTAAACCAGAATGAGCAGTTCTTC.